This TCR beta chain appears in the sequencing data of a study of glioma-infiltrating T cells. Study results and caveats: Only very few CDR3 sequences appeared in both tissue and blood. Gliomas, especially low-grade, showed above-expected tissue-blood divergence; non-neoplastic patients showed below.

Using RNA template, CDR3s of TCR alpha and beta were amplified with iRepertoire arm-PCR. One-step reverse transcription and amplification started from approximately 100-400 ng of tissue mRNA or PBMC total RNA. TCRdb fed the multiplex PCR reads into MiXCR, producing one record per CDR3 protein. The sample has over 130,000 distinct CDR3 sequences; about two fifths are singletons. Germline V lookup: CDR1 MNHNS, CDR2 SASEGT. Between the trimmed V and J ends, which lost 5 bases and 9 bases, there was a span of 11 bases. This CDR3 has 12 residues. This clonotype was seen a handful of times. Its specificity is not known.

The rearrangement uses TRBV6-1 and TRBJ2-1, with a tentative D call TRBD1 (6 bases). The sequence was collected from a human donor with low-grade glioma or glioblastoma, undergoing nonglioma brain surgery, or in good health (not recorded which). The sequenced sample was glioma tissue, nonneoplastic brain tissue, or PBMCs (not recorded which). The CDR3 DNA sequence: TGTGCCAGCAGTTTAACCAGGGGTGAGCAGTTCTTC. Translation: CASSLTRGEQFF.